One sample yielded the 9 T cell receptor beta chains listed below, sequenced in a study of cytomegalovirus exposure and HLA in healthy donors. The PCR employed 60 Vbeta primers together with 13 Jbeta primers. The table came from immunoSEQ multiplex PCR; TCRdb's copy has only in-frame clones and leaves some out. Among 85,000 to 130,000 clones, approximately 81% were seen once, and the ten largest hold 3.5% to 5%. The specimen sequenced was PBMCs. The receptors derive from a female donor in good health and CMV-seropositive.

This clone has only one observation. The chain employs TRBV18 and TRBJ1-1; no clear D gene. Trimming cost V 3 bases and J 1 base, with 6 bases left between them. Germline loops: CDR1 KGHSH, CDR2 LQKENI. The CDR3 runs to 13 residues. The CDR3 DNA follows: TGTGCCAGCTCACCCTCAGGGAACACTGAAGCTTTCTTT. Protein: CASSPSGNTEAFF.

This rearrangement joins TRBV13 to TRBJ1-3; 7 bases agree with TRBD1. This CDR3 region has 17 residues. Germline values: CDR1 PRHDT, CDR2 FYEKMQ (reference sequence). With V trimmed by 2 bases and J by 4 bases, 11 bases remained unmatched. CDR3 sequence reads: CASSLNPLRGKGNTIYF. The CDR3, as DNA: TGTGCCAGCAGCTTAAACCCCCTCAGGGGGAAGGGAAACACCATATATTTT.

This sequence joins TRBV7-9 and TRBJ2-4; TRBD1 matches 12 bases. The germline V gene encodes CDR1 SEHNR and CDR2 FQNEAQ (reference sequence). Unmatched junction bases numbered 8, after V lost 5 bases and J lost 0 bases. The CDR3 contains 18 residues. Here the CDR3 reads CASSTGTGGQLAKNIQYF. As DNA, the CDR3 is TGTGCCAGCAGCACCGGGACAGGGGGCCAACTAGCCAAAAACATTCAGTACTTC.

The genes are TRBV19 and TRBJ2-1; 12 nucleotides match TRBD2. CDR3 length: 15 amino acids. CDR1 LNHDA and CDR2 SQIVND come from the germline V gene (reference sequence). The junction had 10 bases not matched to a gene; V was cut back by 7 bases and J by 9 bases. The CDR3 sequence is CASNLGLAGRSEQFF. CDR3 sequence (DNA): TGTGCCAGTAACCTAGGACTAGCGGGACGGAGTGAGCAGTTCTTC.

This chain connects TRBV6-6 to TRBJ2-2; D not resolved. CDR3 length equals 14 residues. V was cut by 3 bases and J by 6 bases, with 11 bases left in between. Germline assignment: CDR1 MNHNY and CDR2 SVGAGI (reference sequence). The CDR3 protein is CASSYGPPAGELFF. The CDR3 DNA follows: TGTGCCAGCAGTTATGGGCCTCCGGCCGGGGAGCTGTTTTTT.

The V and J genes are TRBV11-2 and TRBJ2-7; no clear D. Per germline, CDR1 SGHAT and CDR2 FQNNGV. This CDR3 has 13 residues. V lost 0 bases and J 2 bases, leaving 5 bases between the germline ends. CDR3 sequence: CASSLEGTYEQYF. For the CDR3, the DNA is TGTGCCAGCAGCTTAGAGGGCACCTACGAGCAGTACTTC.

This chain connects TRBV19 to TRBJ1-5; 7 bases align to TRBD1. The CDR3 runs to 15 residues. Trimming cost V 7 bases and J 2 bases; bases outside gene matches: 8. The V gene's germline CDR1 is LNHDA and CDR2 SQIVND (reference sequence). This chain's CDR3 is CASTPTGRRNQPQHF. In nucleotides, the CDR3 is TGTGCCAGTACCCCGACAGGGCGACGCAATCAGCCCCAGCATTTT.

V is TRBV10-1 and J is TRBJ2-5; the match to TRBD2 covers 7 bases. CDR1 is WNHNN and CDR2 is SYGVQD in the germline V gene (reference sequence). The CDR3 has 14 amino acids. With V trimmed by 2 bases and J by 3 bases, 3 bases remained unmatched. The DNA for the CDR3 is TGCGCCAGCAGTGAGACTAGCGCAAAAGAGACCCAGTACTTC. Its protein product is CASSETSAKETQYF.

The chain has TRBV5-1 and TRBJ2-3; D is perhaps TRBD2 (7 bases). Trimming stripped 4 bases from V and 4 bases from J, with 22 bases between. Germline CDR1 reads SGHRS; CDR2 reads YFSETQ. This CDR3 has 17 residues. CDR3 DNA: TGCGCCAGCAGCGCCGGTCACGGGACTAACAGGGCAGATACGCAGTATTTT. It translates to CASSAGHGTNRADTQYF.